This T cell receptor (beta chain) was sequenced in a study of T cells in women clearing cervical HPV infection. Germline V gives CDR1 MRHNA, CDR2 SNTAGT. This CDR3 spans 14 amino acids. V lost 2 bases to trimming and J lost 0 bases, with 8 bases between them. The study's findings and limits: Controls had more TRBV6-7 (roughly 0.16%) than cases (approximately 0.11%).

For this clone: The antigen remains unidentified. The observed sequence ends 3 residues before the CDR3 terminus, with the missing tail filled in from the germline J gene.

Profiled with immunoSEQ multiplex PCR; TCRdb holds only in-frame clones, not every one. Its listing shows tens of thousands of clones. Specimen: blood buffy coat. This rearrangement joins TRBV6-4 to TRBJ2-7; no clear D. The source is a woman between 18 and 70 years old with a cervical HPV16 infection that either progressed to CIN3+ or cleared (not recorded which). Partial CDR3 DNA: TGTGCCAGCAGTGACAGCGTCACCTCCTACGAG. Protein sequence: CASSDSVTSYE. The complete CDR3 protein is CASSDSVTSYEQYF.